The next 12 T cell receptor beta chains were all read from a single sample in a study of radiation and T cells in renal cell carcinoma. Libraries were prepared by immunoSEQ multiplex PCR; TCRdb keeps only in-frame clonotypes and omits some of them. This sample yields 150,000 to 200,000 clones, of which about nine tenths are seen a single time; roughly 10% belongs to the top ten. Described time point: blood 4 weeks post-SBRT, at nephrectomy. This sample's treatment: 15 Gy SBRT to primary tumor, nephrectomy 4 weeks later. Sequencing was performed on blood, taken from a patient whose treatment included radiotherapy and nephrectomy. These receptors were obtained from a woman between 50 and 59 years old with renal cell carcinoma.

The chain links TRBV11-2 to TRBJ1-5; 7 bases are a match to TRBD1. V shed 5 bases and J 0 bases; nucleotides not matched to a gene: 7. Germline V lookup: CDR1 SGHAT, CDR2 FQNNGV. The CDR3 spans 16 residues. Here the CDR3 DNA reads TGTGCCAGCAGCCCAGGGACAGATAATAGCAATCAGCCCCAGCATTTT. Translating it yields CASSPGTDNSNQPQHF. The whole variable domain, filled in from reference TRBV11-2 and TRBJ1-5, reads EAGVAQSPRYKIIEKRQSVAFWCNPISGHATLYWYQQILGQGPKLLIQFQNNGVVDDSQLPKDRFSAERLKGVDSTLKIQPAKLEDSAVYLCASSPGTDNSNQPQHFGDGTRLSIL.

This clone was seen once. This rearrangement joins TRBV7-9 to TRBJ2-7, with TRBD2 matching over 8 bases. This CDR3 is built from 13 residues. From germline, CDR1 is SEHNR and CDR2 FQNEAQ (reference sequence). The J segment lost 5 bases and the V segment lost 5 bases, leaving 5 bases of the junction unmatched. The CDR3 protein is CASSPGGTNEQYF. As DNA, the CDR3 is TGTGCCAGCAGCCCGGGGGGGACCAACGAGCAGTACTTC.

The rearrangement uses TRBV5-1 and TRBJ2-1; 9 nucleotides agree with TRBD1. V trimming: 5 bases; J trimming: 6 bases; junction bases outside the gene matches: 12. Germline assignment: CDR1 SGHRS and CDR2 YFSETQ. The CDR3 length is 16 residues. The CDR3 protein is CASSLRPGQGSNEQFF. The CDR3 coding sequence is TGCGCCAGCAGTCTACGACCGGGACAGGGTTCCAATGAGCAGTTCTTC.

The chain employs TRBV5-6 and TRBJ2-7, with D hard to call. CDR3 length: 12 residues. Germline values: CDR1 SGHDT, CDR2 YYEEEE. V lost 0 bases and J 6 bases, leaving 7 bases between the germline ends. CDR3: CASSLASREQYF. As DNA, the CDR3 is TGTGCCAGCAGCTTGGCGAGTCGCGAGCAGTACTTC.

This clone was picked up one time. The chain links TRBV6-1 to TRBJ2-5; no clear D. Germline V gene sequence: CDR1 MNHNS, CDR2 SASEGT. This CDR3 spans 14 amino acids. V was clipped by 6 bases and J by 1 base, with 12 bases between them. CDR3 in amino acids: CASRLTGVQETQYF. Here the CDR3 DNA reads TGTGCCAGCAGATTGACTGGGGTCCAAGAGACCCAGTACTTC.

This clone appeared once. This sequence joins TRBV7-6 and TRBJ2-1, with a weak D call TRBD2 (6 bases). Germline V lookup: CDR1 SGHVS, CDR2 FNYEAQ. The CDR3 runs to 15 residues. V lost 3 bases and J 0 bases, leaving 9 bases between the germline ends. This CDR3 is CASSFSGSSYNEQFF. The CDR3 DNA sequence: TGTGCCAGCAGCTTTAGCGGCTCCTCCTACAATGAGCAGTTCTTC. Complete variable domain (other parts from reference TRBV7-6 and TRBJ2-1): GAGVSQSPRYKVTKRGQDVALRCDPISGHVSLYWYRQALGQGPEFLTYFNYEAQQDKSGLPNDRFSAERPEGSISTLTIQRTEQRDSAMYRCASSFSGSSYNEQFFGPGTRLTVL.

The V and J genes are TRBV7-9 and TRBJ1-3; a possible D gene is TRBD1 (5 bases). The CDR3 has 12 amino acids. Germline V gene lookup returns CDR1 SEHNR and CDR2 FQNEAQ (reference sequence). Deletions cut 3 bases from V and 8 bases from J, with 8 bases between. The CDR3 sequence: CASSLLGDTIYF. CDR3 nucleotides: TGTGCCAGCAGCTTGCTAGGGGACACCATATATTTT.

J is TRBJ1-5 and V is TRBV19; possible D gene TRBD1, 5 bases. This CDR3 has 15 amino acids. V was clipped by 7 bases and J by 4 bases, with 17 bases between them. Germline-derived CDR1 and CDR2 are LNHDA and SQIVND (reference sequence). The CDR3 reads CASTSTGTQNQPQHF. The CDR3, as DNA: TGTGCCAGTACTTCTACCGGGACTCAAAATCAGCCCCAGCATTTT.

The chain has TRBV9 and TRBJ1-1; 8 nucleotides agree with TRBD1. V shed 4 bases, J shed 4 bases, and the junction held 12 bases outside the gene matches. The CDR3 is 16 residues long. Germline V gives CDR1 SGDLS, CDR2 YYNGEE. The CDR3 bases are TGTGCCAGCAGCTATACACCGACAGGGGTAGGCACTGAAGCTTTCTTT. It is translated as CASSYTPTGVGTEAFF.

The chain uses TRBV7-2 and TRBJ1-2; D is unclear. Germline CDR1 is SGHTA and CDR2 is FQGNSA. The CDR3 is 15 residues long. V lost 4 bases and J 0 bases, leaving 12 bases between the germline ends. CDR3 residues: CASSSEDLPNYGYTF. CDR3 nucleotides: TGTGCCAGCAGCTCAGAGGACCTTCCTAACTATGGCTACACCTTC. Full variable domain (remainder filled in from reference TRBV7-2 and TRBJ1-2): GAGVSQSPSNKVTEKGKDVELRCDPISGHTALYWYRQSLGQGLEFLIYFQGNSAPDKSGLPSDRFSAERTGGSVSTLTIQRTQQEDSAVYLCASSSEDLPNYGYTFGSGTRLTVV.

This clone was recorded a few times. V is TRBV6-1 and J is TRBJ2-1; 7 bases are shared with TRBD1. The germline CDR1 and CDR2 sequences are MNHNS and SASEGT. V lost 2 bases to trimming and J lost 9 bases; unmatched junction nucleotides: 4. The CDR3 runs 13 residues. Here the CDR3 reads CASSETTGVEQFF. CDR3 DNA sequence: TGTGCCAGCAGTGAAACCACAGGGGTTGAGCAGTTCTTC.

The CDR3 loop reads CAWSRDGDPGNTIYF. For the CDR3, the DNA is TGTGCCTGGAGTCGGGACGGTGACCCAGGAAACACCATATATTTT. The chain combines TRBV30 with TRBJ1-3; D is possibly TRBD1 (5 bases). V lost 2 bases, J lost 4 bases, and 15 bases lay in between. The germline CDR1 and CDR2 sequences are GTSNPN and SVGIG (reference sequence). The CDR3 extends over 15 amino acids.